This entry describes one T cell receptor beta chain. The antigen remains undetermined. The record originates from a study of identifying expanded T cells in peripheral blood. Whole-study results and caveats: Technical replicates showed around 1.3 changed clones; around two weeks 15 to 20; four weeks 19. Variance in clone template counts between approximately two-week samples significantly increased with total template count across all healthy donors.

The protocol was immunoSEQ multiplex PCR, while the TCRdb copy is restricted to in-frame clones and leaves out a portion. The top ten hold around 3% of the sample, which has tens of thousands of clones, 70% to 90% seen once. V gave up 2 bases and J gave up 2 bases, with 9 bases separating them. Germline CDR1 MNHNY, CDR2 SVGAGI (reference sequence). CDR3 length: 14 amino acids. No infections or other immune events were documented during collection. The chain combines TRBV6-6 with TRBJ2-5, with D unclear. The clonotype originates from a person aged 18 to 75 in good health. Sequencing input: blood. The CDR3 DNA follows: TGTGCCAGCAGTTACCCTGACATACAAGAGACCCAGTACTTC. This translates into CASSYPDIQETQYF.